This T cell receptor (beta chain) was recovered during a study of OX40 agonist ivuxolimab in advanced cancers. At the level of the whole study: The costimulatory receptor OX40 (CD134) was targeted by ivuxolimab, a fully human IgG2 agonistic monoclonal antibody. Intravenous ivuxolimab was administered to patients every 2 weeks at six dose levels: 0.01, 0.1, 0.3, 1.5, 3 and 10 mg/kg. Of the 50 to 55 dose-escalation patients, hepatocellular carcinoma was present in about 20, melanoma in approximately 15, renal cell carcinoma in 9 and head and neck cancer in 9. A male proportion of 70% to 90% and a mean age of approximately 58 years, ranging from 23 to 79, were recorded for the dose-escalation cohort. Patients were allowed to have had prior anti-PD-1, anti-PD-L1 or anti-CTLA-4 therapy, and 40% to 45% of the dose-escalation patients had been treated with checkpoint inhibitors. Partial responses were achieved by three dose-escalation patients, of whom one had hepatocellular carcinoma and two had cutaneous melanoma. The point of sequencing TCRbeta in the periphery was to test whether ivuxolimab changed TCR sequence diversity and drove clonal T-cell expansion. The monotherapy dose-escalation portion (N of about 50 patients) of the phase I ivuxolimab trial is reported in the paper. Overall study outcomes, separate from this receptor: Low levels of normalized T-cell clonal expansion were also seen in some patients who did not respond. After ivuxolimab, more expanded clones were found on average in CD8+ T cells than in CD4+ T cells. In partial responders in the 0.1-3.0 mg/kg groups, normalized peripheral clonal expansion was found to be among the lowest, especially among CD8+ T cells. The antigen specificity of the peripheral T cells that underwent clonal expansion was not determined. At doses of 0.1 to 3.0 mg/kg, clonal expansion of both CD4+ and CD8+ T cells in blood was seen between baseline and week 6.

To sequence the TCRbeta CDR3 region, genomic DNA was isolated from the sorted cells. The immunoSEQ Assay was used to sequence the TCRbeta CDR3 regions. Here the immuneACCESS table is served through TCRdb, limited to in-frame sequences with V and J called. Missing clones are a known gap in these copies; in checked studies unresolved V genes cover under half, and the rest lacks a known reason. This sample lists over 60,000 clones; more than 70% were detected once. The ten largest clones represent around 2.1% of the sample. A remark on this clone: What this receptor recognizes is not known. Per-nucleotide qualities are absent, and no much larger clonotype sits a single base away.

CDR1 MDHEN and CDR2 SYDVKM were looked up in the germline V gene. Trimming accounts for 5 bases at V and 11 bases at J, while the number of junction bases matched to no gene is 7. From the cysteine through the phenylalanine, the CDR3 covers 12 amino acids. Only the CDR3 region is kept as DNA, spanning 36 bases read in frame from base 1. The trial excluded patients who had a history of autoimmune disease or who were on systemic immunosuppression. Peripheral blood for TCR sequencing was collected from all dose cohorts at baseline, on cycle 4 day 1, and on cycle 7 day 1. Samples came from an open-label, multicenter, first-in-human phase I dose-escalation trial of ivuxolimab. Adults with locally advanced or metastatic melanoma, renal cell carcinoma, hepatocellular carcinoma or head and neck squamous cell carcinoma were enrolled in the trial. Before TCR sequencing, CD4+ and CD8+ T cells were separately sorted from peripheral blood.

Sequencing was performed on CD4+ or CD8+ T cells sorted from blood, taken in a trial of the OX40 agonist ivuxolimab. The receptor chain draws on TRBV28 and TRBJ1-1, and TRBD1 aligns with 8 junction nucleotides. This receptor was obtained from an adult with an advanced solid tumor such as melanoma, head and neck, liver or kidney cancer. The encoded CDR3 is CASSPGGRRAFF. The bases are TGTGCCAGCAGTCCAGGGGGCCGGAGGGCTTTCTTT.